This T cell receptor beta chain emerged from a study of blood T cell repertoires in COVID-19 (dated by TCRdb to between 2020 and 2021). Background for the entire study: Samples covering the acute and convalescent phases of COVID-19 were provided by collaborators in the United States, Italy and Spain. Samples came from the ongoing ImmuneRACE study (first 160 participants) plus 1,254 subjects from 6 global collaborators. Nearly every sample came with metadata listing a de-identified subject ID, COVID-19 status, age in years and sex. The repertoires were released in a freely available public database meant as a resource for research on the immune response to SARS-CoV-2. Where HLA class I and class II types were available, the types were taken from metadata supplied by the sample provider, not from assay-based typing. The dataset comprised deeply sampled blood TCRbeta repertoires from subjects exposed to, actively infected with, or recovered from COVID-19. The prospective study material was composed of cDNA or gDNA derived from T cells, B-cell-depleted T cells, or PBMCs.

The collaborating institutions used their own protocols to collect whole blood in K2EDTA tubes. Collaborator samples were shipped for TCRbeta analysis as frozen whole blood, isolated PBMCs, or DNA extracted from either sample type. This clone was recorded a few times. The antigen it binds to is not known. No per-base quality is available; no much larger clone lies one base away. Overall study outcomes, separate from this receptor: How much clinical and demographic metadata was included differed by source and by participant, and the metadata was provided uncurated.

From cysteine to phenylalanine, the CDR3 is 13 amino acids long. The retained sequence is limited to the CDR3, 39 bases, with the frame set at the first base. CDR1 is given as MDHEN and CDR2 as SYDVKM, both from the germline V gene. V is clipped by 5 bases and J by 4 bases, and the sequence between their germline boundaries is 9 bases long. The immunoSEQ Assay, a bias-controlled multiplex PCR, was used to amplify TCRbeta CDR3 regions from genomic DNA. Regarding the original processing steps: The number of nucleated cells in each sample was estimated by amplification of reference gene primers within the assay. To quantify the absolute abundance of each unique TCRbeta CDR3 rearrangement, sequence reads were collapsed and filtered. Productive Simpson clonality was computed per sample as the square root of Simpson's diversity index over productive rearrangements. TCRdb took over this immuneACCESS table, retaining in-frame rearrangements with V and J assigned. Such tables are incomplete; in checked studies, under half of the missing clones stem from an unresolved V gene, and the remainder is unexplained. The D gene and trimming were derived from the DNA, and the V and J assignments and clone size from that table. A total of 90,000 to 110,000 clones appear in this sample, around four fifths of them only once. The top ten constitute 15% to 20% of the sample.

The chain couples TRBV28 to TRBJ1-5; D gene: possibly TRBD1, on 6 matching bases. The receptor's source is a woman in her sixties with acute or convalescent COVID-19. Sequenced: peripheral blood. CDR3 reads: CASSTTGNQPQHF. The nucleotides are TGTGCCAGCAGTACCACAGGGAATCAGCCCCAGCATTTT.